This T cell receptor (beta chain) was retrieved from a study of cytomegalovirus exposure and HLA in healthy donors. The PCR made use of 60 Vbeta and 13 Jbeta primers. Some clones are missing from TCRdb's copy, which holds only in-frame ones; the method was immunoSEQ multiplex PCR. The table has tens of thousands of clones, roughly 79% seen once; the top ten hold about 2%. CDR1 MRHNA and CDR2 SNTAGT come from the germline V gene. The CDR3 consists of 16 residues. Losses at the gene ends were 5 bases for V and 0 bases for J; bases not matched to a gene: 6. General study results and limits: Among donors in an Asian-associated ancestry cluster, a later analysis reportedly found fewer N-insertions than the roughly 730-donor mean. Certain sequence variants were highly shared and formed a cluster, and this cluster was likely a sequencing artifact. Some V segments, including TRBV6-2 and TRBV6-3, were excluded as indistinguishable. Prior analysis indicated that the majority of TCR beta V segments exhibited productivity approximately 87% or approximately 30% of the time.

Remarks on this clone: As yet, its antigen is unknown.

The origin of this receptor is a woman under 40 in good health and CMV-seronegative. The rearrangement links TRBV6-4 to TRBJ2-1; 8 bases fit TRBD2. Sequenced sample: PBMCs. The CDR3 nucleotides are TGTGCCAGCAGTAAACTAGCGGCCAGCTCCTACAATGAGCAGTTCTTC. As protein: CASSKLAASSYNEQFF.